This record looks at one T cell receptor (beta chain) sequence and its context. Its antigen is not known. The sample comes from a study of early T cells in non-severe SARS-CoV-2 infection. Study summary: The chains were unpaired, and the sequenced material was bulk RNA from unsorted whole blood.

Study results and caveats: The matching step, a VDJdb search, favored anti-spike CD8 responses and missed private and CD4 specificities.

Separate cDNA molecules each had unique molecular identifiers attached to them. TCRdb analysed the 5' RACE reads with MiXCR anew, one entry per CDR3 protein. Counted here are some 77,000 distinct CDR3 sequences, around 17% occurring once; the ten biggest clones make up roughly 3%. Sequenced: whole blood. The source of this sequence is an adult who was a healthcare worker with PCR-confirmed SARS-CoV-2 infection or an uninfected control (not recorded which).

The CDR3 protein is CASSPPSGETNTGELFF. CDR3 coding DNA: TGTGCCAGCAGCCCCCCTTCAGGGGAAACGAACACCGGGGAGCTGTTTTTT. This rearrangement joins TRBV21-1 to TRBJ2-2; the D call of TRBD1 is as the table states it, not checked on the DNA. TRBV21-1 is classified as a pseudogene. CDR3 size: 17 residues.